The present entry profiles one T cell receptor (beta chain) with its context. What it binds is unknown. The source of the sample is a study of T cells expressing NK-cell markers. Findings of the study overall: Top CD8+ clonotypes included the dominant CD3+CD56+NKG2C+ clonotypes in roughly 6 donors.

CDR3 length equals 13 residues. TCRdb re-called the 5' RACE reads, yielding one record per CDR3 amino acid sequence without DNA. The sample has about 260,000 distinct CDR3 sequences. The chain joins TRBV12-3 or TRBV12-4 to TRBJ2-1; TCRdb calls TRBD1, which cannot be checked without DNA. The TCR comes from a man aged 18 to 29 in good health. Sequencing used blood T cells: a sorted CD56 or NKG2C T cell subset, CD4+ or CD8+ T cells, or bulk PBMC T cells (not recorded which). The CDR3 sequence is CASSLRTGQEQFF.